These 26 T cell receptor beta chains were sequenced from one sample in a study of shared clonotypes between healthy human individuals. Only in-frame clones appear in the TCRdb table, and some are missing; sequencing was by immunoSEQ multiplex PCR. In the table there are approximately 2.5 million clones, 93% of which are singletons. Sequencing input: naive CD4+ T cells from PBMCs. Subset reported: CD45RA+ positively selected. These receptors were taken from a man aged 18 to 29 in good health. Some clones in this sample may be carry-over from other donors' samples.

The chain links TRBV5-6 to TRBJ2-5; 9 bases are shared with TRBD2. The CDR3 extends over 17 amino acids. In germline, CDR1 is SGHDT, CDR2 YYEEEE. V shed 1 base and J 2 bases; nucleotides not matched to a gene: 9. CDR3: CASSLRGSGSKQETQYF. The CDR3 DNA reads as TGTGCCAGCAGCTTGAGGGGTAGCGGGAGTAAACAAGAGACCCAGTACTTC.

The chain uses TRBV14 and TRBJ1-4; 8 nucleotides match TRBD1. CDR1 is SGHDN and CDR2 is FVKESK in the germline V gene. This CDR3 spans 17 amino acids. The V and J ends lost 3 bases and 0 bases, in that order; junction bases with no gene match: 6. The CDR3 bases are TGTGCCAGCAGCCAGTATGGCAGGGGGCCAACTAATGAAAAACTGTTTTTT. Translating it yields CASSQYGRGPTNEKLFF.

The V gene is TRBV15, the J gene TRBJ2-5; 11 positions match TRBD2. The V gene's germline CDR1 is LNHNV and CDR2 YYDKDF (reference sequence). This CDR3 spans 17 amino acids. V was pared by 1 base and J by 5 bases, with 9 bases of the junction left unmatched. CDR3 nucleotides: TGTGCCACCAGCAGAGGTAGCGGGAGGGCTGAGGGGGAGACCCAGTACTTC. Amino acids: CATSRGSGRAEGETQYF.

The chain carries TRBV29-1 and TRBJ2-1; TRBD1 agrees at 12 bases. Germline CDR1 SQVTM, CDR2 ANQGSEA. V gave up 7 bases and J gave up 10 bases; unmatched junction bases: 8. There are 13 residues in the CDR3. As DNA, the CDR3 is TGCAGCGCGAGGGGGACAGGGGGCAGCGAGCAGTTCTTC. Protein: CSARGTGGSEQFF.

This clone appeared a single time. The CDR3 region is CASSGALGVREGPDTQYF. Here the CDR3 DNA reads TGTGCCAGCAGTGGGGCGTTAGGGGTGCGGGAGGGCCCAGATACGCAGTATTTT. The chain links TRBV28 to TRBJ2-3, with 9 bases that match TRBD2. The CDR3 totals 18 residues. V gave up 5 bases and J gave up 4 bases; unmatched junction bases: 16. CDR1 and CDR2 from the germline V gene are MDHEN and SYDVKM.

The chain joins TRBV10-3 to TRBJ2-2; the match to TRBD1 covers 9 bases. The V gene end was trimmed by 6 bases and the J gene end by 2 bases; junction bases not matched to a gene: 1. The CDR3 spans 14 residues. Germline V gene lookup returns CDR1 ENHRY and CDR2 SYGVKD. CDR3 in amino acids: CAIRDRGNTGELFF. The CDR3 DNA follows: TGTGCCATCAGGGACAGGGGAAACACCGGGGAGCTGTTTTTT.

CDR3 nucleotide sequence: TGCGCCAGCGCTACAGGGGCCGGGAACACAGATACGCAGTATTTT. It codes for CASATGAGNTDTQYF. The V call is TRBV4-1, the J call TRBJ2-3; TRBD1 matches at 7 bases. Germline V gives CDR1 MGHRA, CDR2 YSYEKL. The CDR3 has 15 residues. The trim removed 8 bases at V and 2 bases at J, leaving 10 bases unmatched.

The V gene is TRBV28, the J gene TRBJ2-6; 12 bases fit TRBD1. The CDR3 consists of 19 residues. The J segment lost 0 bases and the V segment lost 6 bases, leaving 9 bases of the junction unmatched. Germline V gene sequence: CDR1 MDHEN, CDR2 SYDVKM. This CDR3 is CASRGTGGPISSGANVLTF. DNA for the CDR3: TGTGCCAGCAGAGGGACAGGGGGCCCGATTAGCTCTGGGGCCAACGTCCTGACTTTC.

This clone was picked up a small number of times. A read error may account for a junction end that differs from germline. V usage is TRBV4-3 and J usage is TRBJ1-2, with TRBD1 identical over 8 bases. In germline, CDR1 is LGHNA, CDR2 YSLEER. This CDR3 spans 15 amino acids. The chain's CDR3 is CASRQGADREYGYTF. As DNA, the CDR3 is TGCGCCAGCAGACAAGGGGCGGACAGGGAGTATGGCTACACCTTC.

The chain is built from TRBV9 and TRBJ2-6; D not resolved. Trimming shortened V by 1 base and J by 0 bases, and 5 bases separated the two germline ends. This CDR3 has 15 amino acids. Germline lookup yields CDR1 SGDLS and CDR2 YYNGEE. The CDR3 spells CASSVISSGANVLTF. CDR3 nucleotide sequence: TGTGCCAGCAGCGTAATCTCCTCTGGGGCCAACGTCCTGACTTTC.

The chain carries TRBV9 and TRBJ1-5; perhaps TRBD1 as D (6 bases). Germline V gives CDR1 SGDLS, CDR2 YYNGEE. The CDR3 totals 16 residues. V lost 4 bases and J lost 3, with 17 bases in between. This chain's CDR3 is CASSPGAGDNNQPQHF. Written as DNA, the CDR3 is TGTGCCAGCAGCCCAGGGGCAGGCGACAACAATCAGCCCCAGCATTTT.

The V call is TRBV19, the J call TRBJ1-2, with D possibly TRBD1 on 5 matching bases. CDR1 is LNHDA and CDR2 is SQIVND in the germline V gene (reference sequence). Between the trimmed V and J ends, which lost 5 bases and 4 bases, there was a span of 14 bases. CDR3 length: 14 amino acids. CDR3 DNA sequence: TGTGCCAGTAGTCCCCAAGACAGTACCTATGGCTACACCTTC. It yields the protein CASSPQDSTYGYTF.

The chain recombines TRBV6-5 with TRBJ2-3; D not resolved. Looked up from germline, CDR1 is MNHEY and CDR2 is SVGAGI. The CDR3 sequence is 13 residues long. V shed 6 bases and J shed 2 bases, with 9 bases lying between them. CDR3 DNA sequence: TGTGCCAGCAGGGGTATTATCACAGATACGCAGTATTTT. Its translation: CASRGIITDTQYF.

This clone was detected only a few times. V and J are TRBV5-1 and TRBJ2-2; 11 bases line up with TRBD2. The V gene's germline CDR1 is SGHRS and CDR2 YFSETQ. J was trimmed by 7 bases and V by 4 bases; bases with no gene match: 15. CDR3 length: 18 amino acids. This CDR3 reads CASSTPSGRPFSHGELFF. The DNA for the CDR3 is TGCGCCAGCAGCACGCCTAGCGGGAGGCCCTTCTCCCACGGGGAGCTGTTTTTT.

The chain joins TRBV30 to TRBJ2-7, with a tentative D call TRBD1 (5 bases). The CDR3 is 13 amino acids. The V and J ends lost 5 bases and 5 bases respectively, with 16 bases between them. Germline-derived CDR1 and CDR2 are GTSNPN and SVGIG (reference sequence). CDR3 loop: CAWDPMGLDEQYF. In nucleotides, the CDR3 is TGTGCCTGGGATCCGATGGGGCTCGACGAGCAGTACTTC.

In DNA form, the CDR3 reads TGTGCCAGCAGTGATGGGCAGGGCATTGGTCAGCCCCAGCATTTT. Translated, it gives CASSDGQGIGQPQHF. The J gene is TRBJ1-5, the V gene TRBV28, with D possibly being TRBD1 (5 bases). CDR3 size: 15 residues. V dropped 5 bases and J dropped 6 bases, with 17 bases sitting between them. The germline V gene encodes CDR1 MDHEN and CDR2 SYDVKM.

To note about this clone: Additional DNA sequences in this sample encode the identical CDR3. The chain recombines TRBV5-1 with TRBJ1-1; D gene uncertain. Between the trimmed V and J ends, which lost 0 bases and 0 bases, there was a span of 6 bases. This CDR3 has 14 residues. The V gene's germline CDR1 is SGHRS and CDR2 YFSETQ. Here the CDR3 DNA reads TGCGCCAGCAGCTTGGACGGTGTGAACACTGAAGCTTTCTTT. This sequence encodes CASSLDGVNTEAFF.

The chain couples TRBV5-5 to TRBJ1-5; D is unresolved. V lost 0 bases and J 0 bases, leaving 7 bases between the germline ends. Germline V gene lookup returns CDR1 SGHKS and CDR2 YYEKEE (reference sequence). The CDR3 has 15 residues. The CDR3 region is CASSLGPLSNQPQHF. The DNA for the CDR3 is TGTGCCAGCAGCTTGGGGCCGCTTAGCAATCAGCCCCAGCATTTT. The full variable domain, in which reference TRBV5-5 and TRBJ1-5 provide the parts outside the CDR3, is DAGVTQSPTHLIKTRGQQVTLRCSPISGHKSVSWYQQVLGQGPQFIFQYYEKEERGRGNFPDRFSARQFPNYSSELNVNALLLGDSALYLCASSLGPLSNQPQHFGDGTRLSIL.

This sequence joins TRBV6-1 and TRBJ1-1; D perhaps matches TRBD1 (5 bases). V lost 3 bases, J lost 6 bases, and 14 bases lay in between. CDR3 size: 14 residues. Per germline, CDR1 MNHNS and CDR2 SASEGT. CDR3 sequence: CASSESSGLSEAFF. The CDR3 DNA reads TGTGCCAGCAGTGAGAGTTCAGGGTTGTCTGAAGCTTTCTTT.

The chain combines TRBV25-1 with TRBJ2-5; D uncertain. The V and J ends lost 4 bases and 4 bases respectively, with 7 bases between them. CDR3 length: 12 amino acids. Germline assignment: CDR1 MGHDK and CDR2 SYGVNS. CDR3 loop: CASSALPETQYF. Here the CDR3 DNA reads TGTGCCAGCAGTGCCCTTCCAGAGACCCAGTACTTC.

The genes are TRBV6-1 and TRBJ1-5, with a possible D match to TRBD1 (5 bases). Germline V gene lookup returns CDR1 MNHNS and CDR2 SASEGT. Trimming removed 10 bases at V and 5 bases at J, with 15 bases between. This CDR3 spans 13 amino acids. The CDR3, as DNA: TGTGCCACCGGGCGGGGGTTGTATCAGCCCCAGCATTTT. This encodes CATGRGLYQPQHF.

The rearrangement uses TRBV5-1 and TRBJ2-5; 10 bases align to TRBD2. CDR1 and CDR2 (germline): SGHRS, YFSETQ. The CDR3 has 14 residues. The V gene end was trimmed by 4 bases and the J gene end by 5 bases; junction bases not matched to a gene: 5. The CDR3 spells CASSTSGMVETQYF. The CDR3, as DNA: TGCGCCAGCAGCACTAGCGGGATGGTGGAGACCCAGTACTTC. The full variable domain, completed using reference TRBV5-1 and TRBJ2-5, is KAGVTQTPRYLIKTRGQQVTLSCSPISGHRSVSWYQQTPGQGLQFLFEYFSETQRNKGNFPGRFSGRQFSNSRSEMNVSTLELGDSALYLCASSTSGMVETQYFGPGTRLLVL.

V is TRBV6-5 and J is TRBJ2-3, with D perhaps TRBD2 (5 bases). Trimming stripped 8 bases from V and 1 base from J, with 10 bases between. Per germline, CDR1 MNHEY and CDR2 SVGAGI. The CDR3 has 13 amino acids. The CDR3 reads CASWTDGTDTQYF. Here the CDR3 DNA reads TGTGCCAGCTGGACTGACGGCACAGATACGCAGTATTTT.

This chain uses TRBV6-5 with TRBJ1-2, with 10 nucleotides matching TRBD1. This CDR3 spans 15 amino acids. J was trimmed by 7 bases and V by 4 bases; bases with no gene match: 9. Germline V lookup: CDR1 MNHEY, CDR2 SVGAGI. CDR3 protein: CASSSTTDRGFGYTF. The CDR3 region has the DNA TGTGCCAGCAGTTCTACCACGGACAGGGGGTTTGGCTACACCTTC.

This chain links TRBV28 with TRBJ1-6; possibly TRBD1 for D (5 bases). The ends were cut back, 10 bases at V and 7 bases at J, with 14 bases in the middle. The CDR3 covers 13 residues. Germline lookup yields CDR1 MDHEN and CDR2 SYDVKM. DNA for the CDR3: TGTGCCACCAGGTGGGACCCCAATTCACCCCTCCACTTT. Translating it yields CATRWDPNSPLHF.

V gene TRBV20-1 combines with J gene TRBJ2-7; D call uncertain. The germline V gene has CDR1 DFQATT and CDR2 SNEGSKA (reference sequence). The CDR3 is 11 amino acids. The CDR3 reads CTRPPIYEQYF. The CDR3 DNA reads as TGCACCCGCCCCCCTATATACGAGCAGTACTTC.